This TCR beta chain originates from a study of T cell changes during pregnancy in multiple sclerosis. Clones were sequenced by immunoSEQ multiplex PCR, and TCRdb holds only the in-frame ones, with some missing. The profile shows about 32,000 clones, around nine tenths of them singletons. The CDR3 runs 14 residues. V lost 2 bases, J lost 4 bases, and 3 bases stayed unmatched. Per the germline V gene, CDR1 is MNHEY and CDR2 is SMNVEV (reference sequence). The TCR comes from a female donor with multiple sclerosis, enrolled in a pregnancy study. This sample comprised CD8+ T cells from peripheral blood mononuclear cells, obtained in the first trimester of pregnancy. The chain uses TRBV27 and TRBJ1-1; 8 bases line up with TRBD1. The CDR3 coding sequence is TGTGCCAGCAGTTTACTACAGGGGGTCACTGAAGCTTTCTTT. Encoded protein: CASSLLQGVTEAFF.